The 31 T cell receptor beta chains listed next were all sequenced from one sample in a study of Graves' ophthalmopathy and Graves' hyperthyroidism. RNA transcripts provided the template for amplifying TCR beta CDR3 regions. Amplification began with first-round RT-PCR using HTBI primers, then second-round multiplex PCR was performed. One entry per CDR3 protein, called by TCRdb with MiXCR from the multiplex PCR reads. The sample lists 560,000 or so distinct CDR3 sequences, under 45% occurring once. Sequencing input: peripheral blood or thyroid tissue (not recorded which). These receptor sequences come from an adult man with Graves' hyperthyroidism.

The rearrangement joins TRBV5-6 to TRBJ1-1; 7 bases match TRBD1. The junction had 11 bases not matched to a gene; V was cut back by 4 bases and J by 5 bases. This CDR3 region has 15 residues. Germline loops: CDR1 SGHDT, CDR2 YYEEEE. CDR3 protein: CASSSTGADRTEAFF. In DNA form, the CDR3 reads TGTGCCAGCAGCAGTACAGGGGCCGATAGGACTGAAGCTTTCTTT.

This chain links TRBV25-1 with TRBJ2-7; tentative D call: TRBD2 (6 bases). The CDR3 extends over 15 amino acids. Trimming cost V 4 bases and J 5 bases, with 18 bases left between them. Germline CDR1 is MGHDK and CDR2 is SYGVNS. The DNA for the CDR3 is TGTGCCAGCAGTGCTAGGTTCGGGAGCCTCGACGAGCAGTACTTC. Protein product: CASSARFGSLDEQYF.

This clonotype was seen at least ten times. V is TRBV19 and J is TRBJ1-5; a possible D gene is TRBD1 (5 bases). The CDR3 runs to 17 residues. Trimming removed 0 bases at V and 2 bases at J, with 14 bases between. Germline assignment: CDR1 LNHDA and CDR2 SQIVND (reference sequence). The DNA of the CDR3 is TGTGCCAGTAGTATAGAGCGAGGGGAGGCTCGCAATCAGCCCCAGCATTTT. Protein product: CASSIERGEARNQPQHF.

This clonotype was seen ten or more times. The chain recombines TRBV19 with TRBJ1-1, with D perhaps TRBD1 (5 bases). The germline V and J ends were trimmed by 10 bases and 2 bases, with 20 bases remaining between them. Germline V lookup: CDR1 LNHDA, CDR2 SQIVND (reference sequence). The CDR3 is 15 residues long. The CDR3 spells CATQNPGRLNTEAFF. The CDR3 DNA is TGTGCCACCCAGAATCCAGGGAGGCTAAACACTGAAGCTTTCTTT.

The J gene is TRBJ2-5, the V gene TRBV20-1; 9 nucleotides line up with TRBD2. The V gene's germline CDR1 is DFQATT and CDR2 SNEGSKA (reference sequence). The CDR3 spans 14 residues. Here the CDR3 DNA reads TGCAGCCCTCGAGCGGGGGGCTCCCCTGAGACCCAGTACTTC. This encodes CSPRAGGSPETQYF.

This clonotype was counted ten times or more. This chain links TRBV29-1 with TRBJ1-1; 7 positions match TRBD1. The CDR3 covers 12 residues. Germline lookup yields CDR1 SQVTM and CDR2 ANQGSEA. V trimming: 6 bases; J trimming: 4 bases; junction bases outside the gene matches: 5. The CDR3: CSVETGSTEAFF. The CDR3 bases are TGCAGCGTGGAGACAGGGTCCACTGAAGCTTTCTTT. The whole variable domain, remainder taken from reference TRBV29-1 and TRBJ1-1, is SAVISQKPSRDICQRGTSLTIQCQVDSQVTMMFWYRQQPGQSLTLIATANQGSEATYESGFVIDKFPISRPNLTFSTLTVSNMSPEDSSIYLCSVETGSTEAFFGQGTRLTVV.

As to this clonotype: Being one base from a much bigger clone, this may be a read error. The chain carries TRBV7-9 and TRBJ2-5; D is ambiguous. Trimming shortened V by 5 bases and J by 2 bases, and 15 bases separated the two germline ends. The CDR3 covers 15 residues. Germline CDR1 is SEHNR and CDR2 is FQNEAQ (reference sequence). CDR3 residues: CASSPIRGEQETQYF. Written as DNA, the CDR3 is TGTGCCAGCAGCCCCATCCGCGGAGAACAAGAGACCCAGTACTTC.

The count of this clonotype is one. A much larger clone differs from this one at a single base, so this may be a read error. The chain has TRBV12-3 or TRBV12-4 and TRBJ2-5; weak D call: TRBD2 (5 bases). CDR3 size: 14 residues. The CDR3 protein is CASSLSGIQETQHF. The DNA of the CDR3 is TGTGCCAGCAGTTTATCGGGGATTCAAGAGACCCAGCACTTC.

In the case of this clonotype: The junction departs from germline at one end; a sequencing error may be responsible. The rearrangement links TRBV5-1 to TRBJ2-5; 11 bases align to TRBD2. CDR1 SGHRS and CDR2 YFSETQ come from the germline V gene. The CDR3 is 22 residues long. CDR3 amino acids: CASSLSTLILAGDVVRQETQHF. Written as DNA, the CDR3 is TGCGCCAGCAGCTTGTCGACATTGATACTAGCGGGAGACGTGGTGCGGCAAGAGACCCAGCACTTC.

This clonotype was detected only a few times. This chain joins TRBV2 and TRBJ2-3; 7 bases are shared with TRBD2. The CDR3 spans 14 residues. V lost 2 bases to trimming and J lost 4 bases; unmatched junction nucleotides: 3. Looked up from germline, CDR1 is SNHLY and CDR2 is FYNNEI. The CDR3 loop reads CASSEREVSDTQYF. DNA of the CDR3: TGTGCCAGCAGTGAACGGGAGGTATCAGATACGCAGTATTTT.

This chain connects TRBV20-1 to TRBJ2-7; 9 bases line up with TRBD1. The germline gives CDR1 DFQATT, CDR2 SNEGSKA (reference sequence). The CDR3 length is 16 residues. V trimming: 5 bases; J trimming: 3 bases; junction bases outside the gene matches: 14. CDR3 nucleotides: TGCAGTGCTTCCACAGGGGGCGGGATCCGGTTCTACGAGCAGTACTTC. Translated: CSASTGGGIRFYEQYF.

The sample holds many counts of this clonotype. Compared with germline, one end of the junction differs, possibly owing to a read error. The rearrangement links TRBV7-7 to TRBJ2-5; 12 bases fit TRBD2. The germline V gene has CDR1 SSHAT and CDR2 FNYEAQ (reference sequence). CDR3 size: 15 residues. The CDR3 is CASSSGLAGTETQYF. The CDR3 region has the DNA TGTGCTAGCAGCTCCGGACTAGCGGGGACAGAGACCCAGTACTTC.

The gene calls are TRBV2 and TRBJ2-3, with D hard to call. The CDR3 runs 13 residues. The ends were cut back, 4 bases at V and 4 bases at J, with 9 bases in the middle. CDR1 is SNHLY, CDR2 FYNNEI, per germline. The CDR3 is CASSGSSADTQYF. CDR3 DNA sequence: TGTGCCAGCAGTGGATCGTCTGCAGATACGCAGTATTTT.

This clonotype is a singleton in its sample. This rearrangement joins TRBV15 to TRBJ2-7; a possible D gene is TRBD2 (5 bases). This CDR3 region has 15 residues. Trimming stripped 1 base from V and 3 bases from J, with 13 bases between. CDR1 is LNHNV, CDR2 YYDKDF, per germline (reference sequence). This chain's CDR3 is CATSRGAGGNYEQYF. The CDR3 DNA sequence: TGTGCCACCAGCAGAGGGGCAGGAGGAAACTACGAGCAGTACTTC. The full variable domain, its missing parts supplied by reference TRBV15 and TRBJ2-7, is DAMVIQNPRYQVTQFGKPVTLSCSQTLNHNVMYWYQQKSSQAPKLLFHYYDKDFNNEADTPDNFQSRRPNTSFCFLDIRSPGLGDTAMYLCATSRGAGGNYEQYFGPGTRLTVT.

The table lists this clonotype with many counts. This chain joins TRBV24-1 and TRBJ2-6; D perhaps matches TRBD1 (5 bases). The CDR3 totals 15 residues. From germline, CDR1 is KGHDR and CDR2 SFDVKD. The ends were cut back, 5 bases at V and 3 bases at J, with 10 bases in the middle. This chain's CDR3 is CATSARVSGANVLTF. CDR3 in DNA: TGTGCCACCAGTGCCAGGGTCAGTGGGGCCAACGTCCTGACTTTC.

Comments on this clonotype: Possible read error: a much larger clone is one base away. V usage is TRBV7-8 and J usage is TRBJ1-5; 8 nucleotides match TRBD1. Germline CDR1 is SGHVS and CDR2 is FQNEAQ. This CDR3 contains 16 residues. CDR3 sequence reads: CASGLGGTGGNQPQHF. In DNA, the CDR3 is TGTGCCAGCGGCTTAGGAGGGACAGGAGGCAATCAGCCCCAGCATTTT.

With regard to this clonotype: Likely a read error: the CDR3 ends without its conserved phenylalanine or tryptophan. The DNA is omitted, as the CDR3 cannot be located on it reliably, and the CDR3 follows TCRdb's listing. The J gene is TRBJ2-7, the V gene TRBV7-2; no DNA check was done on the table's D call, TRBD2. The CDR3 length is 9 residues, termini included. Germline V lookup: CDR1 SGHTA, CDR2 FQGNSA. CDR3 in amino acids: CASREGQNT.

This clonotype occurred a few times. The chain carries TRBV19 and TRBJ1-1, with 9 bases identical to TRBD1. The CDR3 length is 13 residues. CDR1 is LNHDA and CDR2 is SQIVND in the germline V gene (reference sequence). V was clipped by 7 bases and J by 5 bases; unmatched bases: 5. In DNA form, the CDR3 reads TGTGCCAGTAAGAGGACAGGGGAGACTGAAGCTTTCTTT. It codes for CASKRTGETEAFF.

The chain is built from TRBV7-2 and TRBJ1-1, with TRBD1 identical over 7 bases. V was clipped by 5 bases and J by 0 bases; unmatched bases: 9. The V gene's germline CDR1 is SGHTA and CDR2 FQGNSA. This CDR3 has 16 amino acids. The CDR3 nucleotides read TGTGCCAGCAGCCAACGCAACAGGGGTCTGAACACTGAAGCTTTCTTT. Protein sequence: CASSQRNRGLNTEAFF.

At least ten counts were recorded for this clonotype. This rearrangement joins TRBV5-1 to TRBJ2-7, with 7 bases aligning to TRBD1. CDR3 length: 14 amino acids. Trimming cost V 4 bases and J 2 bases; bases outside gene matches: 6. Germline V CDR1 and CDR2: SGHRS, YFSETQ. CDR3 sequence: CASSMTGPTYEQYF. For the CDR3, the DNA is TGCGCCAGCAGCATGACAGGGCCTACCTACGAGCAGTACTTC.

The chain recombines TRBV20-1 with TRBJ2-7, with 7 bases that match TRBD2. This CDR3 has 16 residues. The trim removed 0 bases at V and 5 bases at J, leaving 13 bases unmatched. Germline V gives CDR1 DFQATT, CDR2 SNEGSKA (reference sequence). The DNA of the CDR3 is TGCAGTGCTAGAGATATTTGGGGGGGTTCGGGCCACGAGCAGTACTTC. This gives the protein CSARDIWGGSGHEQYF.

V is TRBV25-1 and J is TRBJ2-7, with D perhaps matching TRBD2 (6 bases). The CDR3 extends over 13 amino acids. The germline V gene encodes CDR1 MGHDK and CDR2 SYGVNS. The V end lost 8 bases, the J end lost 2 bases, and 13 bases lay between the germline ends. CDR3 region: CASVSEGTYEQYF. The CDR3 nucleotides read TGTGCCAGCGTTTCGGAGGGCACCTACGAGCAGTACTTC.

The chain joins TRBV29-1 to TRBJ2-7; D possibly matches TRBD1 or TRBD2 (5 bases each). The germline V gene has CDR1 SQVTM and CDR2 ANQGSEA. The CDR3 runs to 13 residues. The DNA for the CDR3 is TGCAGTGCTAGACCGGGACGGACTTACGAGCAGTACTTC. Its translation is CSARPGRTYEQYF.

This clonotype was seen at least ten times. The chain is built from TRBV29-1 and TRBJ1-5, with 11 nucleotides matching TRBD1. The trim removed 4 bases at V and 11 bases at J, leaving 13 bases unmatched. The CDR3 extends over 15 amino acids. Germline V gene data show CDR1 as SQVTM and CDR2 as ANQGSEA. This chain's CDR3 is CSVVIGGQGDSTQHF. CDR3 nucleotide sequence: TGCAGCGTTGTGATCGGGGGACAGGGGGATAGCACCCAGCATTTT.

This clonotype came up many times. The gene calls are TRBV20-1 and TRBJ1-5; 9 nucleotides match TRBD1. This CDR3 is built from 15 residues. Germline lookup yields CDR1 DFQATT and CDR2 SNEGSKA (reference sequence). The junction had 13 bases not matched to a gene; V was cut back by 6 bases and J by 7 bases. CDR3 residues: CSATARDRDQQPQHF. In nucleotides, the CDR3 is TGCAGTGCCACAGCCCGGGACAGGGACCAACAGCCCCAGCATTTT.

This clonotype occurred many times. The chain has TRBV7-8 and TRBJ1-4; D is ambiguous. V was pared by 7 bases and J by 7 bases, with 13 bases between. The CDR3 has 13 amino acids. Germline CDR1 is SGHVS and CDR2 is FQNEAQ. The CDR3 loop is CASTINGFEKLFF. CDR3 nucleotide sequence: TGTGCCAGCACCATAAACGGGTTTGAAAAACTGTTTTTT.

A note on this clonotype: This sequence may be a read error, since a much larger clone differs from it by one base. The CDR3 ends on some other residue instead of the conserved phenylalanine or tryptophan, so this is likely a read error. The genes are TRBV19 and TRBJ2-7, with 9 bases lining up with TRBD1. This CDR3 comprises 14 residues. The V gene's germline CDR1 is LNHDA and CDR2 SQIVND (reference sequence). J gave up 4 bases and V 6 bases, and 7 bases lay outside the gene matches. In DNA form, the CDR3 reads TGTGCCAGTAGCCAGACAGGGGGTTGGTACGAGCAGTACATC. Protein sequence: CASSQTGGWYEQYI.

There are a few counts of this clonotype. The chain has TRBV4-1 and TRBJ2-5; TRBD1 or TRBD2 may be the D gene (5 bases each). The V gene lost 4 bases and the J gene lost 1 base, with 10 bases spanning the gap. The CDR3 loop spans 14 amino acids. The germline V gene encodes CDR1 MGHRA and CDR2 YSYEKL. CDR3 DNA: TGCGCCAGCAGCCGTCAGGGACCCCAAGAGACCCAGTACTTC. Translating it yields CASSRQGPQETQYF.

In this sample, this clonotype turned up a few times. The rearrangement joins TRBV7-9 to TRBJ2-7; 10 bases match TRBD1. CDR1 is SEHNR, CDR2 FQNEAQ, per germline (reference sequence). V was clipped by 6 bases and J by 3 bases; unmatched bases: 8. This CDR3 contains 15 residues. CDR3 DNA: TGTGCCAGCAGTCCCGGGACAGGGGAACTCTACGAGCAGTACTTC. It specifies CASSPGTGELYEQYF.

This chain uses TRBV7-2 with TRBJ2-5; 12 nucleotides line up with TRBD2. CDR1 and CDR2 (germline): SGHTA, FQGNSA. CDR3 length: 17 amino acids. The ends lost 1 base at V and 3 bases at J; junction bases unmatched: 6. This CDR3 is CASSLGGLAGPKETQYF. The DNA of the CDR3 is TGTGCCAGCAGCTTAGGAGGACTAGCGGGGCCTAAAGAGACCCAGTACTTC.

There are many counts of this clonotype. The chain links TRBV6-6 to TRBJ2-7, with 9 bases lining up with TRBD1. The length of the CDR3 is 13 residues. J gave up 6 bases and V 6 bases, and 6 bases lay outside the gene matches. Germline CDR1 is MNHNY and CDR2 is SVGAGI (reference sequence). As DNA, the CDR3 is TGTGCCAGCAGAAGGGACAGGGTCCGCGAGCAGTACTTC. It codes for CASRRDRVREQYF.